At least ten counts were recorded for the clone carrying this T cell receptor beta chain. These data belong to a study of T cells after yellow fever vaccination. A single record per CDR3 protein comes from TCRdb applying MiXCR to the 5' RACE reads. The repertoire holds just over 250,000 distinct CDR3 sequences, with roughly 5.6% as singletons. Germline trimming cut 0 bases from V and 2 bases from J; bases unmatched to any gene: 5. This CDR3 contains 16 residues. Germline lookup yields CDR1 SGHDT and CDR2 YYEEEE. This sequence originates from a man between 18 and 35 years old who received the YFV17D yellow fever vaccine. The chain recombines TRBV5-6 with TRBJ2-1, with 7 nucleotides matching TRBD2. Material: CD4+ T cells sorted from PBMCs, obtained on the day of the yellow fever booster vaccination. CDR3 sequence reads: CASSLAPGRAYNEQFF. The CDR3 DNA sequence: TGTGCCAGCAGCTTGGCCCCTGGGAGGGCCTACAATGAGCAGTTCTTC.